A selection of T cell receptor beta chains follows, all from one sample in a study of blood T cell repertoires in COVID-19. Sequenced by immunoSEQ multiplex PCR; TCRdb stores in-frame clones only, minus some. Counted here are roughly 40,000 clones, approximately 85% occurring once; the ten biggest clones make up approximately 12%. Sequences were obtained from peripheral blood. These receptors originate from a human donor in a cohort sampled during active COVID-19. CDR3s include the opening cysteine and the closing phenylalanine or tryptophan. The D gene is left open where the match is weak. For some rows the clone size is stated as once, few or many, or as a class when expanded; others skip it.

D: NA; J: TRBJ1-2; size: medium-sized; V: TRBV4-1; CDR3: CASSQEWGSWGGYTF; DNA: TGCGCCAGCAGCCAAGAATGGGGCAGCTGGGGAGGCTACACCTTC
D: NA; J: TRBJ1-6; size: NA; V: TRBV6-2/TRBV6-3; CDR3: CASRPLGGRDSPLHF; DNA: TGTGCCAGCAGACCTCTGGGAGGGAGGGATTCACCCCTCCACTTT
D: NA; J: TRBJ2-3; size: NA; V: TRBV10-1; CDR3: CASSVPGHTRDTQYF; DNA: TGCGCCAGCAGCGTACCGGGACATACGAGAGATACGCAGTATTTT
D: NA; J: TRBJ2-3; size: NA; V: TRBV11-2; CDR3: CASSPHTDTQYF; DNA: TGTGCCAGCAGCCCCCACACAGATACGCAGTATTTT
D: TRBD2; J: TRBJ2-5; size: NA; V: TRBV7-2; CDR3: CASSFGRGVQETQYF; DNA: TGTGCCAGCAGCTTCGGCCGGGGGGTTCAAGAGACCCAGTACTTC
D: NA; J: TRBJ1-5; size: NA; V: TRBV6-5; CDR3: CASRTTGGQPQHF; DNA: TGTGCCAGCAGAACTACCGGGGGACAGCCCCAGCATTTT
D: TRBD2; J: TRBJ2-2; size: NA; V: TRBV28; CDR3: CASNAGGRNTGELFF; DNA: TGTGCCAGCAACGCGGGGGGCCGGAACACCGGGGAGCTGTTTTTT
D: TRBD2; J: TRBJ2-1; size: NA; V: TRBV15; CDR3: CATSRDTGLAGPGEFF; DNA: TGTGCCACCAGCAGAGACACAGGACTAGCGGGTCCCGGAGAGTTCTTC
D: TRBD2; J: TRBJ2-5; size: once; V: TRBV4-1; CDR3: CASSQDLLAGAYQETQYF; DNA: TGCGCCAGCAGCCAAGATCTCCTAGCGGGGGCCTACCAAGAGACCCAGTACTTC
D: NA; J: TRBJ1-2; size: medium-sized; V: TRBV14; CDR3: CASSLRGAGGYTF; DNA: TGTGCCAGCAGCCTTCGCGGGGCTGGTGGCTACACCTTC